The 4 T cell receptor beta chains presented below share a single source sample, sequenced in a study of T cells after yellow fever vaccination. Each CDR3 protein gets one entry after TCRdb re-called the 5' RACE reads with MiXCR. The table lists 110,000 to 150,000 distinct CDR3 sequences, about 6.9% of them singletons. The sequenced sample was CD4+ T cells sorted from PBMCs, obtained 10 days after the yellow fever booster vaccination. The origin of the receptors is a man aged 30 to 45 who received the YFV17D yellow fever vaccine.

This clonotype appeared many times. The CDR3 loop reads CASSPPGTGGVNEQFF. In DNA, the CDR3 is TGTGCCAGCAGTCCCCCCGGGACAGGGGGAGTAAATGAGCAGTTCTTC. The chain has TRBV4-2 and TRBJ2-1; TRBD1 aligns across 11 bases. The CDR3 consists of 16 residues. Germline V gives CDR1 LGHNA, CDR2 YNFKEQ. Germline trimming cut 6 bases from V and 7 bases from J; bases unmatched to any gene: 11.

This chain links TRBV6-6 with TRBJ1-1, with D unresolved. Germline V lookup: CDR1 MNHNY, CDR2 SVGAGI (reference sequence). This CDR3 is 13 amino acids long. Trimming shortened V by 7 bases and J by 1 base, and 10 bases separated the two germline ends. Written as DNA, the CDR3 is TGTGCCAGCAAAGGACGGGAGAACACTGAAGCTTTCTTT. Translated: CASKGRENTEAFF.

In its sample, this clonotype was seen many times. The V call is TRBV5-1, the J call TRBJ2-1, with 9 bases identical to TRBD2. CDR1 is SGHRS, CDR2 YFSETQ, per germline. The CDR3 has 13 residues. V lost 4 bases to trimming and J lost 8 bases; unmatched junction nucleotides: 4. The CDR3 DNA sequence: TGCGCCAGCAGCCAGACTAGCGGAGATGAGCAGTTCTTC. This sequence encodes CASSQTSGDEQFF.

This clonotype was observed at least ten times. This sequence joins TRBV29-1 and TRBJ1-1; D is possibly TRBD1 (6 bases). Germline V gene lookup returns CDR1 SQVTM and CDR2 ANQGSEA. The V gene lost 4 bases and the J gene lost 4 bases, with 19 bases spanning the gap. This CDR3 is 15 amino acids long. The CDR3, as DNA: TGCAGCGTTGCCTCGAAACGGGGGGGCAGCACTGAAGCTTTCTTT. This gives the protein CSVASKRGGSTEAFF.